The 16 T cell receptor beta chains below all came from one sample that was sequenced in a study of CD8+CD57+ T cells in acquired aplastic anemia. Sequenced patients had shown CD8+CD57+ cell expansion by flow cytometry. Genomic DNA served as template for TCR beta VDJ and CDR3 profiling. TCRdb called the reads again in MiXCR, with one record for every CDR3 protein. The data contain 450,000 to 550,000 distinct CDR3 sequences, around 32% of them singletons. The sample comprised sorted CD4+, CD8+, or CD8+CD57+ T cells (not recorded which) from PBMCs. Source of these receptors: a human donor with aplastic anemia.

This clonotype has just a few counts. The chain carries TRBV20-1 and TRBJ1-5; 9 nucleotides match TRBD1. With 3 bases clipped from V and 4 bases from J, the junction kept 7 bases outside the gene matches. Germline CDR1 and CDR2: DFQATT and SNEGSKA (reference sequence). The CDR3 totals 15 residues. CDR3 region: CSARTGGDTNQPQHF. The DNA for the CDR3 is TGCAGTGCTAGGACAGGGGGGGATACAAATCAGCCCCAGCATTTT.

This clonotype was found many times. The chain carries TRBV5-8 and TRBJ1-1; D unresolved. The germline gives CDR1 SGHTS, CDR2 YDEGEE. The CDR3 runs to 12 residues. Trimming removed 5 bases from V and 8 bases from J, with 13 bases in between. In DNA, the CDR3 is TGTGCCAGCAGGTTTGCACGGGGAGAAGCTTTCTTT. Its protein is CASRFARGEAFF.

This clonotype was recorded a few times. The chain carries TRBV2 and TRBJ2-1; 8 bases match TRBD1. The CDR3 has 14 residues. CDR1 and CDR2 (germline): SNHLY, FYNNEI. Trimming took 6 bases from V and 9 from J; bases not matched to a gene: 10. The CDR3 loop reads CASSDRGQNTEQFF. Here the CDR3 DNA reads TGTGCCAGCAGCGACAGGGGACAGAACACTGAGCAGTTCTTC. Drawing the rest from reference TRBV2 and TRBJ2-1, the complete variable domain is EPEVTQTPSHQVTQMGQEVILRCVPISNHLYFYWYRQILGQKVEFLVSFYNNEISEKSEIFDDQFSVERPDGSNFTLKIRSTKLEDSAMYFCASSDRGQNTEQFFGPGTRLTVL.

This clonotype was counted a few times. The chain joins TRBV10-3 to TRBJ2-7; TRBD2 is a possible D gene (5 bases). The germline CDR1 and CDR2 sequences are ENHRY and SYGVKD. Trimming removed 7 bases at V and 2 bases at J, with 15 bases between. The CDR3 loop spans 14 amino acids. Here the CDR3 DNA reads TGTGCCATCAAGATGTCGGGAAGCGCCTACGAGCAGTACTTC. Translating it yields CAIKMSGSAYEQYF.

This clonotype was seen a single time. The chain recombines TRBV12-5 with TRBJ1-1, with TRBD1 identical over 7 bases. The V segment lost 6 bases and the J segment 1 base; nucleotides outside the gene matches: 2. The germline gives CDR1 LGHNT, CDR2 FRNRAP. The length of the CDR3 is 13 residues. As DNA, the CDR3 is TGTGCTAGTGGGACAGGGCCGAACACTGAAGCTTTCTTT. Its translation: CASGTGPNTEAFF.

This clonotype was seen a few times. CDR3 region: CASSRQGINEKLFF. The CDR3, as DNA: TGTGCCAGCTCGAGACAGGGCATTAATGAAAAACTGTTTTTT. The rearrangement uses TRBV12-3 or TRBV12-4 and TRBJ1-4; 7 bases are a match to TRBD1. The CDR3 totals 14 residues. V shed 8 bases, J shed 4 bases, and the junction held 7 bases outside the gene matches.

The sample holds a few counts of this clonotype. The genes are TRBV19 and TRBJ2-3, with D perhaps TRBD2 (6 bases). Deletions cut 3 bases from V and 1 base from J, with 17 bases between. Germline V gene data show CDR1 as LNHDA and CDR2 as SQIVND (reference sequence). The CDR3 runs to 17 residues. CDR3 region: CASSIKTSAGRTDTQYF. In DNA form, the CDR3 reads TGTGCCAGTAGTATCAAGACCTCAGCGGGCCGCACAGATACGCAGTATTTT.

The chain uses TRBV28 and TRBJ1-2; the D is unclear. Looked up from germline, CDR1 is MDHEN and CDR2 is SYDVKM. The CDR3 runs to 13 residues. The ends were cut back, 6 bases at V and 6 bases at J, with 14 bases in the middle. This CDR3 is CASSVVRDHGYTF. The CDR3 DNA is TGTGCCAGCAGCGTCGTCCGTGATCATGGCTACACCTTC.

In DNA, the CDR3 is TGTGCCAGCAGTGCGGACAGGTATAGCAGTGGCTACACCTTC. The encoded protein is CASSADRYSSGYTF. The J gene is TRBJ1-2, the V gene TRBV6-1, with 7 bases lining up with TRBD1. CDR3 length: 14 residues. V trimming: 4 bases; J trimming: 7 bases; junction bases outside the gene matches: 9. CDR1 is MNHNS and CDR2 is SASEGT in the germline V gene.

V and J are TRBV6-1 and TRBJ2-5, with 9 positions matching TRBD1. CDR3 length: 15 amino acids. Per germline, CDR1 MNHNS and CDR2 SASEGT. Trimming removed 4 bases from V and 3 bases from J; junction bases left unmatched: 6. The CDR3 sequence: CASSGNGQGKETQYF. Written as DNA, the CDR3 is TGTGCCAGCAGTGGCAACGGACAGGGGAAAGAGACCCAGTACTTC.

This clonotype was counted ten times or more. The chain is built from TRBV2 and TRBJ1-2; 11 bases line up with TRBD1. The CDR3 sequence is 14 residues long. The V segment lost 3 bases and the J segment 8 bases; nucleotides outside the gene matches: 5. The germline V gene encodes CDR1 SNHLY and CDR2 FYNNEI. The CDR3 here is CASSDRTGGVGYTF. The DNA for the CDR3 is TGTGCCAGCAGTGATCGGACAGGGGGCGTCGGCTACACCTTC.

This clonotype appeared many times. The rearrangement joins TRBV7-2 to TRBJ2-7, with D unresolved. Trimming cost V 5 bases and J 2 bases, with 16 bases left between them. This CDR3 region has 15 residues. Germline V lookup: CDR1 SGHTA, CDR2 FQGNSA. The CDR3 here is CASSIPGGGAYEQYF. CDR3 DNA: TGTGCCAGCAGCATTCCGGGCGGCGGAGCCTACGAGCAGTACTTC.

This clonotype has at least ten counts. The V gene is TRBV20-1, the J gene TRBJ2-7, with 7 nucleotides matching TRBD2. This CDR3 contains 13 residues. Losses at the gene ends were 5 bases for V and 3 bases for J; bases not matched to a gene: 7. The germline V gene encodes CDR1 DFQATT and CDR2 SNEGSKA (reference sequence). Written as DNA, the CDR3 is TGCAGTGCTCGGCGGGGGAAAGGCTACGAGCAGTACTTC. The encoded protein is CSARRGKGYEQYF.

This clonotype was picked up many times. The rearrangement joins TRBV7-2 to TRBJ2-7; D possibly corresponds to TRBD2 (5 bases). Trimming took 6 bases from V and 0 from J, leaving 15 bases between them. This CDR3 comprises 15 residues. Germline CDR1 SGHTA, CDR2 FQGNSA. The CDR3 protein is CASSHVFGSSYEQYF. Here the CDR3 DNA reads TGTGCCAGCAGTCACGTGTTTGGGAGCTCCTACGAGCAGTACTTC.

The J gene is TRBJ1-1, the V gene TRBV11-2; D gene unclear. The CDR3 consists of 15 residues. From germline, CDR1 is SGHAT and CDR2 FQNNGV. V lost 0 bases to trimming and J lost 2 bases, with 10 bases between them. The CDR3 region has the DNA TGTGCCAGCAGCTTAGATCCATCAGCTAACACTGAAGCTTTCTTT. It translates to CASSLDPSANTEAFF.

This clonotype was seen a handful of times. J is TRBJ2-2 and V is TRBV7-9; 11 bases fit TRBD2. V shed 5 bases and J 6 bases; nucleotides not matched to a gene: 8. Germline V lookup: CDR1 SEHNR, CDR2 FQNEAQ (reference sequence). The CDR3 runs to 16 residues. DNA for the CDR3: TGTGCCAGCAGCCCAACTAGCGGGAGCTATGCCGGGGAGCTGTTTTTT. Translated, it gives CASSPTSGSYAGELFF.